A single sample gave rise to the 9 T cell receptor beta chains below, sequenced in a study of cytomegalovirus exposure and HLA in healthy donors. Amplification used 60 Vbeta primers and 13 Jbeta primers. Sequenced by immunoSEQ multiplex PCR; TCRdb stores in-frame clones only, minus some. The sample contains 100,000 or so clones, around two thirds of which appear only once. Sequencing used PBMCs. The receptors shown here come from a young man in good health and CMV-seropositive.

The chain joins TRBV4-2 to TRBJ1-2; D ambiguous. Trimming took off 1 base at V and 2 bases at J, with 8 bases between the two ends. The CDR3 totals 14 residues. CDR1 LGHNA and CDR2 YNFKEQ come from the germline V gene. The CDR3 protein is CASSQAGNNYGYTF. CDR3 DNA sequence: TGTGCCAGCAGCCAAGCCGGGAACAACTATGGCTACACCTTC.

This chain joins TRBV5-1 and TRBJ2-5, with TRBD1 matching over 7 bases. The CDR3 spans 16 residues. Unmatched junction bases numbered 11, after V lost 4 bases and J lost 2 bases. Per germline, CDR1 SGHRS and CDR2 YFSETQ. The CDR3 bases are TGCGCCAGCAGCGGGGACAGCAGCTCGAGGCAAGAGACCCAGTACTTC. This gives the protein CASSGDSSSRQETQYF. Full variable domain (rest looked up from reference TRBV5-1 and TRBJ2-5): KAGVTQTPRYLIKTRGQQVTLSCSPISGHRSVSWYQQTPGQGLQFLFEYFSETQRNKGNFPGRFSGRQFSNSRSEMNVSTLELGDSALYLCASSGDSSSRQETQYFGPGTRLLVL.

The chain uses TRBV5-1 and TRBJ2-7; 9 bases are a match to TRBD1. The CDR3 runs 16 residues. J gave up 1 base and V 4 bases, and 9 bases lay outside the gene matches. The V gene's germline CDR1 is SGHRS and CDR2 YFSETQ. This chain's CDR3 is CASSPGQGLRSYEQYF. As DNA, the CDR3 is TGCGCCAGCAGCCCGGGACAGGGCCTAAGGTCCTACGAGCAGTACTTC.

The chain combines TRBV4-1 with TRBJ1-1, with TRBD1 matching 7 bases. The V gene end was trimmed by 3 bases and the J gene end by 1 base; junction bases not matched to a gene: 11. Germline V lookup: CDR1 MGHRA, CDR2 YSYEKL. The CDR3 contains 17 residues. The CDR3 DNA reads as TGCGCCAGCAGCCACCTTAGGCCGGGACAGACGAACACTGAAGCTTTCTTT. Translated, it gives CASSHLRPGQTNTEAFF.

This clone was detected only a few times. The genes are TRBV6-5 and TRBJ1-3; maybe TRBD1 (5 bases). There are 15 residues in the CDR3. The V gene lost 5 bases and the J gene lost 2 bases, with 13 bases spanning the gap. CDR1 is MNHEY and CDR2 is SVGAGI in the germline V gene. The CDR3 loop reads CASSAWTSPGNTIYF. CDR3 nucleotide sequence: TGTGCCAGCAGTGCCTGGACATCCCCTGGAAACACCATATATTTT.

This clone was counted a few times. CDR3 loop: CASSLGGQTSHEQYF. CDR3 nucleotide sequence: TGTGCCAGCAGCTTAGGGGGGCAGACGTCACACGAGCAGTACTTC. The chain is built from TRBV7-9 and TRBJ2-7, with a weak D call TRBD1 (6 bases). Deletions cut 1 base from V and 5 bases from J, with 15 bases between. This CDR3 contains 15 residues. Germline V gives CDR1 SEHNR, CDR2 FQNEAQ (reference sequence). Complete variable domain (other parts from reference TRBV7-9 and TRBJ2-7): DTGVSQNPRHKITKRGQNVTFRCDPISEHNRLYWYRQTLGQGPEFLTYFQNEAQLEKSRLLSDRFSAERPKGSFSTLEIQRTEQGDSAMYLCASSLGGQTSHEQYFGPGTRLTVT.

The chain uses TRBV5-8 and TRBJ1-2, with 10 nucleotides matching TRBD1. There are 13 residues in the CDR3. V lost 5 bases, J lost 8 bases, and 6 bases stayed unmatched. Germline V gene sequence: CDR1 SGHTS, CDR2 YDEGEE. The chain's CDR3 is CASRGQGSGGYTF. The CDR3, as DNA: TGTGCCAGCAGGGGACAGGGGTCGGGCGGCTACACCTTC.

CDR3 in DNA: TGTGCCAGCAGCCAAGATCGGGGGGACCTTGAAGCTTTCTTT. This translates into CASSQDRGDLEAFF. The chain couples TRBV4-2 to TRBJ1-1; tentative D call: TRBD1 (5 bases). Germline values: CDR1 LGHNA, CDR2 YNFKEQ. CDR3 length equals 14 residues. V gave up 0 bases and J gave up 7 bases, with 12 bases separating them.

This clone was observed a single time. Sequence at one end of the junction differs from germline and may be a read error. The same CDR3 can be traced to other DNA sequences in this sample. J is TRBJ1-5 and V is TRBV2, with TRBD1 matching 7 bases. The germline gives CDR1 SNHLY, CDR2 FYNNEI. This CDR3 region has 16 residues. The CDR3 loop reads CASSSGQVYSNQPQHF. For the CDR3, the DNA is TGCGCCAGCAGTTCCGGACAGGTCTATAGCAATCAGCCCCAGCATTTT.